The 20 T cell receptor beta chains reported below all come from one sample, sequenced in a study of cytomegalovirus exposure and HLA in healthy donors listed by TCRdb under 2017. The receptor library was made with the immunoSEQ multiplex PCR assay. Imported from immuneACCESS, the table was reduced by TCRdb to in-frame sequences with V and J called. These copies leave out some clones; in studies compared against another copy, an unresolved V gene accounts for under half, and the cause of the remainder is not known. The sample profile shows about 150,000 clones; about 89% of them were found once. Jointly, the top ten make up more than 2.5% of the sample. The sample comprised PBMCs. These receptors were taken from a woman in her late teens or twenties in good health and CMV-seropositive.

The rearrangement links TRBV5-6 to TRBJ2-1; 7 bases align to TRBD1. With V trimmed by 5 bases and J by 4 bases, 9 bases remained unmatched. From germline, CDR1 is SGHDT and CDR2 YYEEEE. This CDR3 is 15 amino acids long. The chain's CDR3 is CASSSTGANYNEQFF. CDR3 coding DNA: TGTGCCAGCAGTTCAACAGGGGCCAATTACAATGAGCAGTTCTTC.

The J gene is TRBJ2-7, the V gene TRBV5-1; D is ambiguous. Trimming took off 4 bases at V and 2 bases at J, with 13 bases between the two ends. The germline V gene encodes CDR1 SGHRS and CDR2 YFSETQ. This CDR3 comprises 14 residues. The CDR3 spells CASSQTLWTYEQYF. In nucleotides, the CDR3 is TGCGCCAGCAGCCAGACACTGTGGACCTACGAGCAGTACTTC.

The V call is TRBV5-1, the J call TRBJ1-2; no firm D call. Germline CDR1 SGHRS, CDR2 YFSETQ. V was trimmed by 0 bases and J by 8 bases, leaving 14 bases between them. CDR3 length: 14 amino acids. CDR3: CASSLDWEVGGYTF. The CDR3 DNA sequence: TGCGCCAGCAGCTTGGATTGGGAGGTAGGAGGCTACACCTTC.

The V gene is TRBV4-3, the J gene TRBJ2-3, with 12 positions matching TRBD2. The germline V gene has CDR1 LGHNA and CDR2 YSLEER. V lost 4 bases, J lost 4 bases, and 3 bases stayed unmatched. The CDR3 is made up of 15 amino acids. CDR3 in amino acids: CASSPGLAGSDTQYF. The CDR3, as DNA: TGCGCCAGCAGCCCCGGACTAGCGGGATCAGATACGCAGTATTTT.

This chain connects TRBV20-1 to TRBJ2-1; 8 bases are a match to TRBD2. This CDR3 is 11 amino acids long. The germline CDR1 and CDR2 sequences are DFQATT and SNEGSKA (reference sequence). V dropped 5 bases and J dropped 10; count of bases not matched to a gene: 4. The CDR3 sequence: CSALIAGEQFF. CDR3 coding DNA: TGCAGTGCTTTAATAGCGGGAGAGCAGTTCTTC.

V is TRBV7-8 and J is TRBJ2-7, with 10 bases that match TRBD2. CDR1 and CDR2 from the germline V gene are SGHVS and FQNEAQ. V gave up 3 bases and J gave up 4 bases; unmatched junction bases: 21. This CDR3 comprises 20 residues. CDR3 loop: CASSFNPFGGAGGRGYEQYF. Written as DNA, the CDR3 is TGTGCCAGCAGCTTTAACCCCTTCGGGGGAGCGGGAGGGAGGGGGTACGAGCAGTACTTC.

The V gene is TRBV5-1, the J gene TRBJ2-3; perhaps TRBD2 as D (6 bases). Germline V gene sequence: CDR1 SGHRS, CDR2 YFSETQ. There are 14 residues in the CDR3. The ends were cut back, 2 bases at V and 6 bases at J, with 13 bases in the middle. The CDR3 nucleotides read TGCGCCAGCAGCTTAAGTGGGAGGTTGGATACGCAGTATTTT. This translates into CASSLSGRLDTQYF.

This chain links TRBV7-9 with TRBJ2-7; the D gene is possibly TRBD2 (6 bases). Germline CDR1 SEHNR, CDR2 FQNEAQ (reference sequence). CDR3 length: 15 residues. V lost 1 base and J lost 2, with 12 bases in between. The CDR3 DNA follows: TGTGCCAGCAGCTTAGAGGGAGGCTCCCCCTACGAGCAGTACTTC. Translation gives CASSLEGGSPYEQYF.

J is TRBJ2-3 and V is TRBV11-3, with TRBD2 matching 11 bases. This CDR3 comprises 18 residues. From germline, CDR1 is SGHNT and CDR2 YENEEA. Trimming cost V 4 bases and J 4 bases; bases outside gene matches: 13. The CDR3 region is CASSSTSGSIRGADTQYF. The CDR3 DNA sequence: TGTGCCAGCAGCTCCACTAGCGGGAGTATCCGGGGGGCAGATACGCAGTATTTT.

In this sample, this clone turned up a few times. The rearrangement links TRBV2 to TRBJ1-1; TRBD1 might be the D (5 bases). The CDR3 is 14 residues long. CDR1 SNHLY and CDR2 FYNNEI come from the germline V gene. The ends were cut back, 4 bases at V and 5 bases at J, with 14 bases in the middle. CDR3 loop: CASSGAPRGTEAFF. CDR3 DNA: TGTGCCAGCAGTGGAGCCCCTAGGGGAACTGAAGCTTTCTTT.

This chain connects TRBV25-1 to TRBJ2-3, with D possibly matching TRBD1 (5 bases). This CDR3 has 12 residues. Germline V gene data show CDR1 as MGHDK and CDR2 as SYGVNS. V was pared by 9 bases and J by 2 bases, with 9 bases between. The CDR3 DNA follows: TGTGCCAGTGCAGGGCCCACAGATACGCAGTATTTT. Translated: CASAGPTDTQYF.

This rearrangement joins TRBV6-5 to TRBJ2-7; TRBD1 is a possible D gene (5 bases). The CDR3 consists of 11 residues. Trimming stripped 6 bases from V and 3 bases from J, with 6 bases between. Germline V gives CDR1 MNHEY, CDR2 SVGAGI. CDR3 coding DNA: TGTGCCAGCAGCAGGGACTACGAGCAGTACTTC. This encodes CASSRDYEQYF.

The CDR3 sequence is CASGLFGLAPYEQYF. CDR3 nucleotide sequence: TGTGCTAGTGGTTTGTTCGGACTAGCCCCCTACGAGCAGTACTTC. The rearrangement joins TRBV12-5 to TRBJ2-7; 8 bases agree with TRBD2. V was pared by 2 bases and J by 2 bases, with 5 bases of the junction left unmatched. CDR3 size: 15 residues. Germline V gives CDR1 LGHNT, CDR2 FRNRAP.

This rearrangement joins TRBV18 to TRBJ1-3; 7 bases are a match to TRBD1. CDR1 is KGHSH and CDR2 is LQKENI in the germline V gene. J lost 0 bases, V lost 1 base, and 9 bases had no gene match. The CDR3 is 18 amino acids. Here the CDR3 DNA reads TGTGCCAGCTCACCACTTATCCAGGGACAGATCTCTGGAAACACCATATATTTT. Its translation: CASSPLIQGQISGNTIYF. The full variable domain, completed using reference TRBV18 and TRBJ1-3, is NAGVMQNPRHLVRRRGQEARLRCSPMKGHSHVYWYRQLPEEGLKFMVYLQKENIIDESGMPKERFSAEFPKEGPSILRIQQVVRGDSAAYFCASSPLIQGQISGNTIYFGEGSWLTVV.

V usage is TRBV5-4 and J usage is TRBJ2-1; 10 positions match TRBD1. Germline CDR1 SGHNT, CDR2 YYREEE (reference sequence). This CDR3 region has 15 residues. V shed 4 bases, J shed 6 bases, and the junction held 7 bases outside the gene matches. This chain's CDR3 is CASSHRTGGSNEQFF. CDR3 sequence (DNA): TGTGCCAGCAGCCATCGGACAGGGGGTAGCAATGAGCAGTTCTTC.

The V call is TRBV5-1, the J call TRBJ2-7; D gene uncertain. In germline, CDR1 is SGHRS, CDR2 YFSETQ. This CDR3 spans 14 amino acids. V shed 0 bases and J shed 2 bases, with 9 bases lying between them. CDR3 amino acids: CASSLDPPPYEQYF. In DNA form, the CDR3 reads TGCGCCAGCAGCTTGGATCCCCCTCCCTACGAGCAGTACTTC.

This chain links TRBV2 with TRBJ2-5; possibly TRBD1 for D (6 bases). Deletions cut 5 bases from V and 7 bases from J, with 26 bases between. The germline V gene has CDR1 SNHLY and CDR2 FYNNEI. The CDR3 has 17 amino acids. The CDR3 DNA reads as TGTGCCAGCAGTTTCCGCAGGGGCCGAGATACTATAAGGACCCAGTACTTC. It specifies CASSFRRGRDTIRTQYF.

This chain uses TRBV11-2 with TRBJ2-7, with 8 bases aligning to TRBD1. This CDR3 has 17 residues. Germline values: CDR1 SGHAT, CDR2 FQNNGV. Trimming removed 1 base from V and 3 bases from J; junction bases left unmatched: 11. CDR3 DNA sequence: TGTGCCAGCAGCTTAGTCCAGGGGGCGATCCCGAGCTACGAGCAGTACTTC. Its translation: CASSLVQGAIPSYEQYF.

The chain links TRBV5-4 to TRBJ2-6, with D unresolved. The CDR3 is made up of 14 amino acids. V gave up 4 bases and J gave up 2 bases, with 7 bases separating them. The germline V gene has CDR1 SGHNT and CDR2 YYREEE (reference sequence). For the CDR3, the DNA is TGTGCCAGCAGCCGCACTGCTGGGGCCAACGTCCTGACTTTC. Its protein is CASSRTAGANVLTF.

This clone was picked up a small number of times. The chain couples TRBV11-3 to TRBJ1-1; D is unresolved. The CDR3 runs 13 residues. V was cut by 5 bases and J by 5 bases, with 12 bases left in between. Germline CDR1 is SGHNT and CDR2 is YENEEA. CDR3 sequence reads: CASSNDRGTEAFF. DNA of the CDR3: TGTGCCAGCAGCAACGACCGGGGAACTGAAGCTTTCTTT.